What follows are 3 T cell receptor beta chains derived from one specimen sequenced in a study of T-cell memory formation after mild COVID-19. Via MiXCR, TCRdb re-called the 5' RACE reads, giving one row per CDR3 protein. The sample records about 560,000 distinct CDR3 sequences, 15% to 20% being singletons. Material: PBMCs or a T cell subset sorted from them (not recorded which). These receptors came from an adult woman who had mild COVID-19 (a few samples of this study predate the infection). Cell type and time point are not known.

This clonotype was counted only a few times. The chain recombines TRBV5-1 with TRBJ2-1; TRBD1 aligns across 8 bases. CDR3 size: 16 residues. Unmatched junction bases numbered 13, after V lost 4 bases and J lost 7 bases. Germline loops: CDR1 SGHRS, CDR2 YFSETQ. For the CDR3, the DNA is TGCGCCAGCAGCCTGACTTCGGGACAGGCTACTAATGAGCAGTTCTTC. As protein: CASSLTSGQATNEQFF.

This chain uses TRBV7-9 with TRBJ1-2, with a tentative D call TRBD1 (5 bases). Germline V gene lookup returns CDR1 SEHNR and CDR2 FQNEAQ (reference sequence). V lost 1 base, J lost 1 base, and 13 bases lay in between. This CDR3 comprises 16 residues. CDR3 DNA: TGTGCCAGCAGCTTAGGGCCGAGGGGCCGTAACTATGGCTACACCTTC. Amino acids: CASSLGPRGRNYGYTF.

This clonotype was seen only a few times. This rearrangement joins TRBV6-5 to TRBJ2-7; D is unclear. V was pared by 0 bases and J by 5 bases, with 17 bases between. CDR1 and CDR2 from the germline V gene are MNHEY and SVGAGI. The CDR3 totals 16 residues. CDR3 protein: CASSYSGKSPSHEQYF. The CDR3 DNA reads TGTGCCAGCAGTTACTCTGGCAAATCACCATCCCACGAGCAGTACTTC.